What follows are 25 T cell receptor beta chains derived from one specimen sequenced in a study of blood T cell repertoires in COVID-19. The assay was immunoSEQ multiplex PCR, and TCRdb's table has in-frame clones only and misses some. This table holds under 200,000 clones, about 80% found once. Sample: peripheral blood. The receptors come from a man between 70 and 80 years old with active or convalescent COVID-19.

The chain employs TRBV5-1 and TRBJ1-1, with D possibly being TRBD1 (5 bases). V was trimmed by 2 bases and J by 2 bases, leaving 7 bases between them. The CDR3 spans 13 residues. Looked up from germline, CDR1 is SGHRS and CDR2 is YFSETQ. CDR3 coding DNA: TGCGCCAGCAGCTTACAGGACAACACTGAAGCTTTCTTT. This codes for CASSLQDNTEAFF.

This clone was found a few times. The gene calls are TRBV5-6 and TRBJ2-5, with TRBD1 matching 9 bases. CDR1 and CDR2 from the germline V gene are SGHDT and YYEEEE. The CDR3 contains 15 residues. V trimming: 4 bases; J trimming: 1 base; junction bases outside the gene matches: 5. The CDR3 DNA follows: TGTGCCAGCAGCCCCGACAGGGGGGTCCAAGAGACCCAGTACTTC. This encodes CASSPDRGVQETQYF.

The chain combines TRBV15 with TRBJ1-2, with 7 bases fitting TRBD1. V gave up 0 bases and J gave up 5 bases; unmatched junction bases: 3. The CDR3 totals 14 residues. Germline assignment: CDR1 LNHNV and CDR2 YYDKDF (reference sequence). This chain's CDR3 is CATSRDRGQYGYTF. CDR3 bases: TGTGCCACCAGCAGAGATCGGGGACAGTATGGCTACACCTTC.

V usage is TRBV29-1 and J usage is TRBJ2-7; TRBD2 matches at 7 bases. The length of the CDR3 is 12 residues. Germline CDR1 reads SQVTM; CDR2 reads ANQGSEA. V dropped 4 bases and J dropped 2; count of bases not matched to a gene: 2. In DNA form, the CDR3 reads TGCAGCGTTGCAGCGGGGCCCTACGAGCAGTACTTC. Encoded protein: CSVAAGPYEQYF.

The rearrangement joins TRBV6-1 to TRBJ2-1; D is uncertain. Deletions cut 4 bases from V and 0 bases from J, with 16 bases between. This CDR3 region has 17 residues. The V gene's germline CDR1 is MNHNS and CDR2 SASEGT. The CDR3 DNA follows: TGTGCCAGCAGTGGTCCAAGGCGCGGTAGCTCCTACAATGAGCAGTTCTTC. Translating it yields CASSGPRRGSSYNEQFF.

This clone has a single count. The gene calls are TRBV11-2 and TRBJ1-1; 10 nucleotides line up with TRBD1. The CDR3 has 18 residues. The ends lost 5 bases at V and 5 bases at J; junction bases unmatched: 17. CDR1 is SGHAT and CDR2 is FQNNGV in the germline V gene. For the CDR3, the DNA is TGTGCCAGCAGCCTTAATAAGTGGGACAGGGGAGGAGGTACTGAAGCTTTCTTT. Residues: CASSLNKWDRGGGTEAFF.

This clone was seen at least ten times. The chain has TRBV7-7 and TRBJ2-5, with D hard to call. V lost 2 bases and J lost 10, with 17 bases in between. Per the germline V gene, CDR1 is SSHAT and CDR2 is FNYEAQ (reference sequence). This CDR3 is built from 14 residues. CDR3 coding DNA: TGTGCCAGCAGCTTAAACAGCCTGCAAGTGGACCAGTACTTC. Translation gives CASSLNSLQVDQYF.

This clone was seen a single time. The gene calls are TRBV6-1 and TRBJ2-5; tentative D call: TRBD2 (6 bases). Germline V gives CDR1 MNHNS, CDR2 SASEGT. With 1 base removed from V and 2 bases from J, the gap between germline ends came to 8 bases. CDR3 length: 14 amino acids. This CDR3 is CASSEGTIQETQYF. CDR3 DNA: TGTGCCAGCAGTGAAGGGACTATACAAGAGACCCAGTACTTC.

The gene calls are TRBV3-1 (or the pseudogene TRBV3-2) and TRBJ2-7, with a possible D match to TRBD1 (5 bases). The CDR3 spans 13 residues. Deletions cut 1 base from V and 4 bases from J, with 8 bases between. Germline values: CDR1 LGHDT, CDR2 YNNKEL (reference sequence). CDR3 in amino acids: CASSQGGGYEQYF. CDR3 DNA: TGTGCCAGCAGCCAAGGGGGCGGTTACGAGCAGTACTTC.

V and J are TRBV6-2 or TRBV6-3 and TRBJ1-5; no reliable D call. Trimming shortened V by 5 bases and J by 3 bases, and 17 bases separated the two germline ends. This CDR3 is 16 amino acids long. Germline V CDR1 and CDR2: MNHEY, SVGEGT. CDR3 bases: TGTGCCAGCAGTGGCCGGGCCGGCGGGGTCAATCAGCCCCAGCATTTT. Translation gives CASSGRAGGVNQPQHF.

The chain uses TRBV12-3 or TRBV12-4 and TRBJ1-2; D ambiguous. The CDR3 loop spans 11 amino acids. V lost 6 bases, J lost 8 bases, and 10 bases lay in between. The CDR3 region has the DNA TGTGCCAGCAGCCTCATACGGGGCTACACCTTC. Translating gives CASSLIRGYTF.

The V and J genes are TRBV11-2 and TRBJ1-1, with no clear D. CDR3 length equals 12 residues. V dropped 5 bases and J dropped 5 bases, with 9 bases sitting between them. Germline V gene data show CDR1 as SGHAT and CDR2 as FQNNGV. The DNA for the CDR3 is TGTGCCAGCAGCGGAGATAGTACTGAAGCTTTCTTT. As protein: CASSGDSTEAFF.

The chain employs TRBV30 and TRBJ2-5; 16 bases match TRBD2. Germline assignment: CDR1 GTSNPN and CDR2 SVGIG (reference sequence). V shed 2 bases and J 5 bases; nucleotides not matched to a gene: 5. The CDR3 totals 16 residues. DNA of the CDR3: TGTGCCTGGAGTATGGGGACTAGCGGGAGGGTCGAGACCCAGTACTTC. It specifies CAWSMGTSGRVETQYF.

This chain connects TRBV27 to TRBJ1-1; TRBD1 might be the D (6 bases). Germline loops: CDR1 MNHEY, CDR2 SMNVEV (reference sequence). V dropped 5 bases and J dropped 0 bases, with 13 bases sitting between them. The CDR3 sequence is 15 residues long. The CDR3 region is CASSKLDSMNTEAFF. The DNA of the CDR3 is TGTGCCAGCAGTAAGTTGGACAGCATGAACACTGAAGCTTTCTTT.

In DNA, the CDR3 is TGTGCCAGCAGCCTAGCGGCCCAGAAGGTCGATGAGCAGTTCTTC. This codes for CASSLAAQKVDEQFF. This chain connects TRBV5-6 to TRBJ2-1, with 7 bases fitting TRBD2. Trimming took 4 bases from V and 8 from J; bases not matched to a gene: 12. This CDR3 comprises 15 residues. Germline loops: CDR1 SGHDT, CDR2 YYEEEE.

The V gene is TRBV7-9, the J gene TRBJ1-4; a weak D match, TRBD1 (6 bases). Germline V gives CDR1 SEHNR, CDR2 FQNEAQ (reference sequence). The CDR3 is 15 amino acids. Trimming pared 1 base from V and 5 bases from J, leaving 11 bases between. This CDR3 is CASSLDDRRNEKLFF. The CDR3 DNA reads as TGTGCCAGCAGCTTAGATGACAGGCGCAATGAAAAACTGTTTTTT.

CDR3 DNA: TGTGCCAGCAGTTTATCGTTGGGGGGAGTCGAAAAACTGTTTTTT. Its protein is CASSLSLGGVEKLFF. The genes are TRBV27 and TRBJ1-4, with D perhaps TRBD1 (5 bases). Trimming stripped 0 bases from V and 8 bases from J, with 13 bases between. CDR3 length: 15 amino acids. Per the germline V gene, CDR1 is MNHEY and CDR2 is SMNVEV (reference sequence).

The V and J genes are TRBV11-2 and TRBJ2-3, with TRBD1 matching 8 bases. The V gene end was trimmed by 5 bases and the J gene end by 2 bases; junction bases not matched to a gene: 6. The CDR3 totals 15 residues. Germline CDR1 is SGHAT and CDR2 is FQNNGV. The CDR3 region is CASSEGQESTDTQYF. For the CDR3, the DNA is TGTGCCAGCAGCGAGGGACAGGAGTCCACAGATACGCAGTATTTT.

The chain employs TRBV6-5 and TRBJ2-2; 7 positions match TRBD1. Germline CDR1 and CDR2: MNHEY and SVGAGI. The trim removed 6 bases at V and 3 bases at J, leaving 7 bases unmatched. The CDR3 has 15 amino acids. The chain's CDR3 is CASRGQSGDTGELFF. In DNA form, the CDR3 reads TGTGCCAGCAGGGGACAGAGTGGGGACACCGGGGAGCTGTTTTTT.

The chain recombines TRBV5-6 with TRBJ2-1, with D possibly being TRBD1 (5 bases). The germline V gene has CDR1 SGHDT and CDR2 YYEEEE. Trimming left V 2 bases short and J 4 bases short, with 13 bases between. CDR3 length: 15 residues. Written as DNA, the CDR3 is TGTGCCAGCAGCTTAGGGGCTACCCTGTACAATGAGCAGTTCTTC. This translates into CASSLGATLYNEQFF.

This clone was detected only a few times. V usage is TRBV5-1 and J usage is TRBJ1-5; D unresolved. Trimming left V 0 bases short and J 6 bases short, with 4 bases between. The length of the CDR3 is 12 residues. CDR1 SGHRS and CDR2 YFSETQ come from the germline V gene. CDR3 in amino acids: CASSLDGQPQHF. DNA for the CDR3: TGCGCCAGCAGCTTGGACGGTCAGCCCCAGCATTTT. Complete variable domain (other parts from reference TRBV5-1 and TRBJ1-5): KAGVTQTPRYLIKTRGQQVTLSCSPISGHRSVSWYQQTPGQGLQFLFEYFSETQRNKGNFPGRFSGRQFSNSRSEMNVSTLELGDSALYLCASSLDGQPQHFGDGTRLSIL.

The genes are TRBV19 and TRBJ2-5, with 10 bases matching TRBD2. The CDR3 totals 17 residues. Per the germline V gene, CDR1 is LNHDA and CDR2 is SQIVND (reference sequence). The V gene end was trimmed by 4 bases and the J gene end by 8 bases; junction bases not matched to a gene: 16. The CDR3 DNA reads as TGTGCCAGTAGTACGACGTGGAAGCGGGGGGGAACAGCAACCCAGTACTTC. Residues: CASSTTWKRGGTATQYF.

The J gene is TRBJ1-5, the V gene TRBV7-9; D unclear. Germline CDR1 and CDR2: SEHNR and FQNEAQ (reference sequence). This CDR3 is built from 17 residues. V lost 0 bases to trimming and J lost 11 bases, with 23 bases between them. CDR3 loop: CASSLAWFSSGSWSQHF. The CDR3 nucleotides read TGTGCCAGCAGCTTAGCCTGGTTCAGTTCCGGGTCATGGTCCCAGCATTTT.

The CDR3 here is CASSFSPTGSSYEQYF. For the CDR3, the DNA is TGTGCCAGCAGTTTCTCTCCCACAGGGAGCTCCTACGAGCAGTACTTC. The V gene is TRBV6-5, the J gene TRBJ2-7; perhaps TRBD1 as D (6 bases). The CDR3 is made up of 16 amino acids. Deletions cut 4 bases from V and 0 bases from J, with 16 bases between. CDR1 and CDR2 from the germline V gene are MNHEY and SVGAGI.

This chain uses TRBV9 with TRBJ1-2; D unresolved. The V gene lost 3 bases and the J gene lost 2 bases, with 20 bases spanning the gap. The CDR3 contains 17 residues. From germline, CDR1 is SGDLS and CDR2 YYNGEE. The CDR3 DNA reads as TGTGCCAGCAGCGCTAATCCTCGAGAGGGCGGGAACTATGGCTACACCTTC. Its translation is CASSANPREGGNYGYTF.